Presented here are 11 T cell receptor beta chains from one specimen sequenced in a study of control samples from healthy donors and cancer patients. Profiling relied on immunoSEQ multiplex PCR, and the TCRdb table lists in-frame clones only, not all of them. The sample has around 170,000 clones; roughly 90% are singletons. The sequenced sample consisted of blood. The receptors derive from a woman aged 45-65 years in good health.

This chain connects TRBV2 to TRBJ1-2, with unresolved D. Germline V gene data show CDR1 as SNHLY and CDR2 as FYNNEI. CDR3 length: 12 residues. V was pared by 6 bases and J by 5 bases, with 10 bases between. The CDR3 loop reads CASRRTGYGYTF. The CDR3 nucleotides are TGTGCCAGCAGGAGGACCGGATATGGCTACACCTTC.

About this clone itself: Germline and junction disagree at one end, which may indicate a read error. The V gene is TRBV5-1, the J gene TRBJ2-4; maybe TRBD2 (7 bases). From germline, CDR1 is SGHRS and CDR2 YFSETQ. This CDR3 comprises 15 residues. CDR3 protein: CARREGGPTKNIQYF. In nucleotides, the CDR3 is TGCGCCCGCAGGGAGGGGGGGCCCACCAAAAACATTCAGTACTTC.

The chain combines TRBV4-3 with TRBJ2-7, with no clear D. This CDR3 contains 12 residues. Trimming stripped 0 bases from V and 7 bases from J, with 7 bases between. Germline lookup yields CDR1 LGHNA and CDR2 YSLEER. The CDR3 nucleotides are TGCGCCAGCAGCCAAGATATGCGAGAGCAGTACTTC. Residues: CASSQDMREQYF.

The rearrangement uses TRBV6-6 and TRBJ1-6, with 7 nucleotides matching TRBD1. With 5 bases clipped from V and 10 bases from J, the junction kept 5 bases outside the gene matches. The CDR3 has 13 residues. Germline V gives CDR1 MNHNY, CDR2 SVGAGI (reference sequence). CDR3 amino acids: CASSGTAGSPLHF. The DNA of the CDR3 is TGTGCCAGCAGTGGGACAGCCGGATCACCCCTCCACTTT.

V and J are TRBV5-1 and TRBJ2-5, with D uncertain. The length of the CDR3 is 13 residues. Germline lookup yields CDR1 SGHRS and CDR2 YFSETQ. With 0 bases removed from V and 7 bases from J, the gap between germline ends came to 10 bases. This CDR3 reads CASSLDRWGTQYF. CDR3 coding DNA: TGCGCCAGCAGCTTGGATCGGTGGGGGACCCAGTACTTC.

The chain employs TRBV4-1 and TRBJ1-4; no reliable D call. CDR3 size: 16 residues. V was trimmed by 4 bases and J by 2 bases, leaving 14 bases between them. Germline V gene data show CDR1 as MGHRA and CDR2 as YSYEKL. The CDR3 DNA reads TGCGCCAGCAGCCCGCAAGAGAGGGTCACTAATGAAAAACTGTTTTTT. Protein product: CASSPQERVTNEKLFF.

J is TRBJ1-1 and V is TRBV7-6, with D maybe TRBD1 (5 bases). Germline V CDR1 and CDR2: SGHVS, FNYEAQ. Deletions cut 4 bases from V and 6 bases from J, with 9 bases between. This CDR3 region has 12 residues. The CDR3 protein is CASSSGGPEAFF. The CDR3 coding sequence is TGTGCCAGCAGCTCCGGGGGTCCTGAAGCTTTCTTT.

This chain joins TRBV19 and TRBJ1-4; 9 bases fit TRBD1. Germline CDR1 LNHDA, CDR2 SQIVND (reference sequence). The CDR3 has 12 amino acids. With V trimmed by 8 bases and J by 7 bases, 2 bases remained unmatched. The CDR3 region is CASGQGSEKLFF. The DNA of the CDR3 is TGTGCCAGTGGACAGGGGAGTGAAAAACTGTTTTTT.

This chain uses TRBV19 with TRBJ2-3; maybe TRBD1 (5 bases). V was shortened by 11 bases and J by 10 bases, with 25 bases between the two germline ends. Germline loops: CDR1 LNHDA, CDR2 SQIVND (reference sequence). This CDR3 spans 14 amino acids. The CDR3 region has the DNA TGTGCCTCCAACTACGATCAAAAACAGGTGGCGCAGTATTTT. Its protein is CASNYDQKQVAQYF.

The chain is built from TRBV5-1 and TRBJ2-1; D could derive from TRBD1 or TRBD2 (6 bases each). This CDR3 has 16 amino acids. The V end lost 0 bases, the J end lost 4 bases, and 14 bases lay between the germline ends. Germline V gives CDR1 SGHRS, CDR2 YFSETQ. As DNA, the CDR3 is TGCGCCAGCAGCTTGGCCCCAGGAGGGGGTTACAATGAGCAGTTCTTC. This encodes CASSLAPGGGYNEQFF.

This clone was seen once. The chain recombines TRBV30 with TRBJ2-1, with D possibly being TRBD1 (5 bases). V was clipped by 4 bases and J by 5 bases, with 18 bases between them. The CDR3 length is 15 residues. Germline lookup yields CDR1 GTSNPN and CDR2 SVGIG (reference sequence). The CDR3 sequence is CAWTGANSRNNEQFF. DNA for the CDR3: TGTGCCTGGACTGGGGCTAACTCACGGAACAATGAGCAGTTCTTC.